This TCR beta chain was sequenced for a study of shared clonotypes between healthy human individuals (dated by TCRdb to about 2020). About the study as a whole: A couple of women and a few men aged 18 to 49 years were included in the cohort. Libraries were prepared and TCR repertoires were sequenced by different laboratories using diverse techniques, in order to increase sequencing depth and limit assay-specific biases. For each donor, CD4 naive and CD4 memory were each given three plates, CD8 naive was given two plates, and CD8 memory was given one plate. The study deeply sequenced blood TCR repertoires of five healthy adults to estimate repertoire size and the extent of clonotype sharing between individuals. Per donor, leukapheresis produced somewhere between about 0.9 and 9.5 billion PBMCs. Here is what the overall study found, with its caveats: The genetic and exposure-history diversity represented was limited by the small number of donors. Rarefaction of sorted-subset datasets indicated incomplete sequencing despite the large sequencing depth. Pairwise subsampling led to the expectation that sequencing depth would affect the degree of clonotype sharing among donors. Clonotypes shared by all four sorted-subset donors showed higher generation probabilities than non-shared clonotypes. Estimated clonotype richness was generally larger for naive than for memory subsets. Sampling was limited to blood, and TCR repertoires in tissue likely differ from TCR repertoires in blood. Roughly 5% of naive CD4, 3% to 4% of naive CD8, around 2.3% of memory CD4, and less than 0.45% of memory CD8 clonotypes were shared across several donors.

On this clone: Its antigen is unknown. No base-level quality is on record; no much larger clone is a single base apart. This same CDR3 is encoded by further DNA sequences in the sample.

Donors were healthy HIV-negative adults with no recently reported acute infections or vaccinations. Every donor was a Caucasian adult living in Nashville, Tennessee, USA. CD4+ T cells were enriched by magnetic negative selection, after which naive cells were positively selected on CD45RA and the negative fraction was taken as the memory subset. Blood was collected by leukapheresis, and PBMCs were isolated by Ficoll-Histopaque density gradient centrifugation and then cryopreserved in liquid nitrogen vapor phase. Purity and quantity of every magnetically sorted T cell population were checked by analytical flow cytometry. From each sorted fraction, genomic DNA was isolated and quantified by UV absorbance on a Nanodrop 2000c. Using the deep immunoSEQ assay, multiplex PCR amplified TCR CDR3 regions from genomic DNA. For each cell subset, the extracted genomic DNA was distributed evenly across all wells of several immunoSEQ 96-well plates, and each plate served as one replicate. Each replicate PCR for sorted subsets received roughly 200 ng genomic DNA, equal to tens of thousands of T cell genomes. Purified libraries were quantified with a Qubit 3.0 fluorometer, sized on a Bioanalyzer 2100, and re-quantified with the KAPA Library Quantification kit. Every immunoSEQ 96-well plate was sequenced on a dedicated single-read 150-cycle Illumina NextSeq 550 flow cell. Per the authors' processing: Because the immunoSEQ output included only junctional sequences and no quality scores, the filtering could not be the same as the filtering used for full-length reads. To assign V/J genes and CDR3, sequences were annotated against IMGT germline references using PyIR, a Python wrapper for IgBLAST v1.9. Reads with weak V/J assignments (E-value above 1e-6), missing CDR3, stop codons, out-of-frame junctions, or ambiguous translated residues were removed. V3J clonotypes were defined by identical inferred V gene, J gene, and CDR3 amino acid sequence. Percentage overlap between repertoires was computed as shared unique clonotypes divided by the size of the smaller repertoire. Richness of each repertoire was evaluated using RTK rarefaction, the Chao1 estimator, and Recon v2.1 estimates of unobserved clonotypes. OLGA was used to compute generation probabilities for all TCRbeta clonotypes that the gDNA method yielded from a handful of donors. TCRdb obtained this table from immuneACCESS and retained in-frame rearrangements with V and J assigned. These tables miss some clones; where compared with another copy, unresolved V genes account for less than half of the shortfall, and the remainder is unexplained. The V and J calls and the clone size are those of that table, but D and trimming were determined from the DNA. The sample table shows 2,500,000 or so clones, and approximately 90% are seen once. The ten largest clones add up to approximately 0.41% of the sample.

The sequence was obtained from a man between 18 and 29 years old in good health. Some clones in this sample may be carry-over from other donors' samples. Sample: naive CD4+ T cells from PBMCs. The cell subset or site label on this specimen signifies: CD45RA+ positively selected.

The nucleotides read TGCGCCAGCAGCTTGGGCACAGTAACAGATACGCAGTATTTT. Translated, this gives CASSLGTVTDTQYF. This sequence uses TRBV5-1 and TRBJ2-3, with the D gene not clear enough to name. V loses 0 bases, J loses 3 bases, and the germline ends lie 8 bases apart. The germline V gene yields SGHRS for CDR1 and YFSETQ for CDR2. From the cysteine up to the phenylalanine, the CDR3 has a length of 14 residues. Just the 42-base CDR3 DNA is kept, in frame starting at base 1.